The source of this TCR beta chain is a study of T cell changes during pregnancy in multiple sclerosis. Method: immunoSEQ multiplex PCR; TCRdb's copy keeps in-frame clones and lacks some. The table has approximately 65,000 clones, 85% to 95% seen once. Germline V gives CDR1 MNHNY, CDR2 SVGAGI (reference sequence). V was pared by 11 bases and J by 4 bases, with 5 bases of the junction left unmatched. The CDR3 runs 12 residues. The TCR sequence derives from a female donor in good health, enrolled as a control in a pregnancy study. Sequences were derived from CD8+ T cells from peripheral blood mononuclear cells, sampled in the third trimester of pregnancy. The V gene is TRBV6-6, the J gene TRBJ2-1; TRBD2 aligns across 7 bases. The CDR3 DNA follows: TGTGCCCCAAAAGCGGGGTACAATGAGCAGTTCTTC. Its translation: CAPKAGYNEQFF.